The subject of this entry is one T cell receptor (beta chain). The data originate from a study of CD8+ T cells in alopecia areata. The authors extracted RNA and reverse transcribed it into cDNA as the sequencing template. TCRdb keeps only in-frame clones here, not all; method: immunoSEQ multiplex PCR. The top ten clones hold roughly 17% of a sample with some 150,000 clones, roughly 60% of them seen once. Trimming cost V 4 bases and J 7 bases, with 12 bases left between them. This CDR3 is 12 amino acids long. Germline-derived CDR1 and CDR2 are SGHDT and YYEEEE. Indicated treatment: oral pan-JAK inhibitor, 5-10 mg twice daily.

This sequence was found in a human donor with alopecia areata. Sequences were derived from CD4+ T cells sorted from blood, sampled at approximately week 56, from a patient treated with tofacitinib. The chain couples TRBV5-6 to TRBJ2-7, with D perhaps TRBD1 (6 bases). The CDR3 loop is CASSHRDTEQYF. DNA of the CDR3: TGTGCCAGCAGCCACCGGGACACTGAGCAGTACTTC.